This T cell receptor beta chain was identified during a study of Graves' ophthalmopathy and Graves' hyperthyroidism. The overall study: Hyperthyroidism was classified as stable if no ophthalmopathy occurred within 18 months of follow-up.

None of the included patients had other autoimmune diseases, uncontrolled infections, pregnancy or lactation, as these led to exclusion. Patients were diagnosed from clinical symptoms, serum thyroxine, TRAb, thyroid ultrasound and orbital computed tomography. Study conclusions and caveats: Using 13 signatures, a model distinguished ophthalmopathy from stable hyperthyroidism, reaching roughly 90% sensitivity and 81.08% specificity.

The sample holds a few counts of this clonotype. The antigen remains undetermined. Transcripts of RNA were the source for amplifying TCR beta CDR3 regions. First-round RT-PCR used HTBI primers; second-round multiplex PCR followed. TCRdb redid the calling of the multiplex PCR reads with MiXCR, one entry per CDR3 protein. The repertoire holds approximately 1.2 million distinct CDR3 sequences, with about two fifths as singletons. Sequencing was performed on peripheral blood or thyroid tissue (not recorded which). The source is an adult man with Graves' hyperthyroidism.

This CDR3 is CSARASDSPLHF. DNA of the CDR3: TGCAGTGCTAGGGCCAGCGATTCACCCCTCCACTTT. The rearrangement uses TRBV20-1 and TRBJ1-6; D uncertain. The CDR3 is made up of 12 amino acids. Trimming shortened V by 3 bases and J by 8 bases, and 8 bases separated the two germline ends. Germline assignment: CDR1 DFQATT and CDR2 SNEGSKA (reference sequence).